Presented here are 18 T cell receptor beta chains from one specimen sequenced in a study of cytomegalovirus exposure and HLA in healthy donors. Libraries were prepared by immunoSEQ multiplex PCR; TCRdb keeps only in-frame clonotypes and omits some of them. The sample includes approximately 210,000 clones, more than 70% of them seen just once. The sample comprised PBMCs. The source is a woman aged 18-29 years in good health and CMV-seronegative.

V usage is TRBV30 and J usage is TRBJ2-7; no definite D call. This CDR3 region has 14 residues. Per germline, CDR1 GTSNPN and CDR2 SVGIG (reference sequence). V was cut by 5 bases and J by 7 bases, with 21 bases left in between. Here the CDR3 reads CAWETLSPAQEQYF. CDR3 in DNA: TGTGCCTGGGAGACCCTGAGCCCAGCACAGGAGCAGTACTTC.

The chain carries TRBV2 and TRBJ2-3; perhaps TRBD1 as D (5 bases). V was shortened by 7 bases and J by 9 bases, with 17 bases between the two germline ends. The CDR3 runs 13 residues. CDR1 is SNHLY, CDR2 FYNNEI, per germline. The CDR3: CASMVQGIGTQYF. CDR3 nucleotide sequence: TGTGCCAGCATGGTCCAGGGAATCGGGACGCAGTATTTT.

J is TRBJ1-1 and V is TRBV11-2; D gene unclear. With 2 bases removed from V and 0 bases from J, the gap between germline ends came to 7 bases. CDR3 size: 14 residues. In germline, CDR1 is SGHAT, CDR2 FQNNGV. This chain's CDR3 is CASSLNGMNTEAFF. Here the CDR3 DNA reads TGTGCCAGCAGCTTAAACGGGATGAACACTGAAGCTTTCTTT.

The chain couples TRBV6-5 to TRBJ2-1; 8 bases are shared with TRBD2. The CDR3 contains 15 residues. With 6 bases clipped from V and 7 bases from J, the junction kept 11 bases outside the gene matches. CDR1 is MNHEY, CDR2 SVGAGI, per germline. CDR3 nucleotides: TGTGCCAGCAGACAACTAGCGGAGGGGAGGAATGAGCAGTTCTTC. Translating it yields CASRQLAEGRNEQFF.

The chain carries TRBV19 and TRBJ2-3; weak D call: TRBD2 (7 bases). This CDR3 contains 17 residues. V lost 1 base to trimming and J lost 2 bases, with 16 bases between them. Germline V CDR1 and CDR2: LNHDA, SQIVND (reference sequence). Written as DNA, the CDR3 is TGTGCCAGTAGTATAGGGACGGGGGGCGGATTCACAGATACGCAGTATTTT. Protein: CASSIGTGGGFTDTQYF.

The chain's CDR3 is CASSIPGQGIYEQYF. The CDR3 nucleotides are TGTGCCAGTAGTATACCGGGACAGGGTATATACGAGCAGTACTTC. The rearrangement links TRBV19 to TRBJ2-7; 9 nucleotides match TRBD1. This CDR3 spans 15 amino acids. Germline trimming cut 2 bases from V and 4 bases from J; bases unmatched to any gene: 6. Per germline, CDR1 LNHDA and CDR2 SQIVND (reference sequence). Variable domain in full (rest from reference TRBV19 and TRBJ2-7): DGGITQSPKYLFRKEGQNVTLSCEQNLNHDAMYWYRQDPGQGLRLIYYSQIVNDFQKGDIAEGYSVSREKKESFPLTVTSAQKNPTAFYLCASSIPGQGIYEQYFGPGTRLTVT.

The chain employs TRBV6-1 and TRBJ1-1, with 10 bases identical to TRBD1. This CDR3 is 15 amino acids long. The germline V gene encodes CDR1 MNHNS and CDR2 SASEGT. The V segment lost 4 bases and the J segment 5 bases; nucleotides outside the gene matches: 7. Here the CDR3 reads CASSGQGALWTEAFF. The CDR3 bases are TGTGCCAGCAGTGGACAGGGGGCTTTGTGGACTGAAGCTTTCTTT.

This sequence joins TRBV11-2 and TRBJ2-2; TRBD2 might be the D (5 bases). CDR3 length equals 14 residues. V gave up 2 bases and J gave up 5 bases, with 9 bases separating them. Looked up from germline, CDR1 is SGHAT and CDR2 is FQNNGV. The CDR3 DNA is TGTGCCAGCAGCTTACTCATAGCGACCGGGGAGCTGTTTTTT. Its protein product is CASSLLIATGELFF.

The chain carries TRBV5-1 and TRBJ2-1, with 8 positions matching TRBD1. The CDR3 spans 15 residues. From germline, CDR1 is SGHRS and CDR2 YFSETQ. Unmatched junction bases numbered 8, after V lost 6 bases and J lost 3 bases. The CDR3 sequence: CASNLGQANYNEQFF. In DNA form, the CDR3 reads TGCGCCAGCAATTTGGGACAGGCAAACTACAATGAGCAGTTCTTC.

The chain uses TRBV7-8 and TRBJ1-4; D unresolved. The V end was cut by 1 base, the J end by 5 bases, with 11 bases between. Per the germline V gene, CDR1 is SGHVS and CDR2 is FQNEAQ. This CDR3 has 15 amino acids. The CDR3 region has the DNA TGTGCCAGCAGCTTAGTTGAGGGAAGAAATGAAAAACTGTTTTTT. Amino acid sequence: CASSLVEGRNEKLFF.

The rearrangement links TRBV7-2 to TRBJ2-2; possible D gene TRBD2, 7 bases. The V gene's germline CDR1 is SGHTA and CDR2 FQGNSA. The CDR3 is 14 amino acids. Between the trimmed V and J ends, which lost 5 bases and 6 bases, there was a span of 13 bases. Here the CDR3 reads CASSPRRGPGELFF. For the CDR3, the DNA is TGTGCCAGCAGCCCCCGGCGGGGGCCCGGGGAGCTGTTTTTT.

V usage is TRBV29-1 and J usage is TRBJ2-2, with D maybe TRBD2 (7 bases). The CDR3 covers 14 residues. Germline V gene data show CDR1 as SQVTM and CDR2 as ANQGSEA. Deletions cut 6 bases from V and 5 bases from J, with 16 bases between. This CDR3 is CSVGGRGLTGELFF. The CDR3 nucleotides read TGCAGCGTCGGGGGGCGGGGGCTTACCGGGGAGCTGTTTTTT.

The chain employs TRBV30 and TRBJ1-5; TRBD1 agrees at 7 bases. CDR1 GTSNPN and CDR2 SVGIG come from the germline V gene (reference sequence). The CDR3 totals 13 residues. Germline trimming cut 5 bases from V and 1 base from J; bases unmatched to any gene: 2. The CDR3 sequence: CAWGQESNQPQHF. In DNA form, the CDR3 reads TGTGCCTGGGGACAGGAGAGCAATCAGCCCCAGCATTTT.

V and J are TRBV2 and TRBJ2-7, with D possibly matching TRBD2 (5 bases). Germline V lookup: CDR1 SNHLY, CDR2 FYNNEI. V was pared by 6 bases and J by 2 bases, with 14 bases between. This CDR3 is built from 14 residues. Here the CDR3 DNA reads TGTGCCAGCAGAGGACGGCTAGCAACCTACGAGCAGTACTTC. It yields the protein CASRGRLATYEQYF.

This chain links TRBV25-1 with TRBJ2-7; D remains ambiguous. Germline-derived CDR1 and CDR2 are MGHDK and SYGVNS. This CDR3 has 18 amino acids. V dropped 0 bases and J dropped 0 bases, with 18 bases sitting between them. The CDR3 DNA reads TGTGCCAGCAGTGAATATAGTCTAGGCGGTAGAAGCTCCTACGAGCAGTACTTC. Translated: CASSEYSLGGRSSYEQYF.

The genes are TRBV5-4 and TRBJ1-6; D ambiguous. Germline V lookup: CDR1 SGHNT, CDR2 YYREEE (reference sequence). CDR3 length: 13 amino acids. Trimming removed 0 bases at V and 8 bases at J, with 6 bases between. The CDR3 DNA reads as TGTGCCAGCAGCTTGGACCGGTATTCACCCCTCCACTTT. It is translated as CASSLDRYSPLHF.

V gene TRBV28 combines with J gene TRBJ1-4, with D possibly TRBD1 on 5 matching bases. Germline assignment: CDR1 MDHEN and CDR2 SYDVKM. Trimming took off 6 bases at V and 1 base at J, with 9 bases between the two ends. The CDR3 has 14 amino acids. Here the CDR3 reads CASRGLLTNEKLFF. CDR3 nucleotide sequence: TGTGCCAGCAGGGGACTTCTAACTAATGAAAAACTGTTTTTT.

This chain uses TRBV27 with TRBJ2-1; maybe TRBD2 (6 bases). Germline CDR1 is MNHEY and CDR2 is SMNVEV (reference sequence). This CDR3 region has 14 residues. V was clipped by 5 bases and J by 3 bases, with 11 bases between them. The CDR3 nucleotides are TGTGCCAGCAGTATACTGACTAGCTACAATGAGCAGTTCTTC. It encodes CASSILTSYNEQFF.